These T cell receptor beta chains were read from a single sample in a study of shared clonotypes between healthy human individuals. Some clones are missing from TCRdb's copy, which holds only in-frame ones; the method was immunoSEQ multiplex PCR. There are 640,000 or so clones in the sample; 60% to 80% occur only once, and about 2% lies in the top ten. The source material was memory CD4+ T cells sorted from blood. These receptors all stem from a woman aged 25 to 39 in good health. The CDR3 runs from the conserved cysteine through the conserved F or W. Fields, in order: CDR3 length, clone size, V gene, J gene, D gene, CDR3 protein, CDR3 DNA. A D gene is named only where the DNA matches it firmly. The size field is filled for only some rows; it gives once, few, many or a size class.

15	.	TRBV5-1	TRBJ1-1	.	CASSRNTASNTEAFF	TGCGCCAGCAGCCGGAACACAGCTTCGAACACTGAAGCTTTCTTT
15	few	TRBV6-6	TRBJ2-4	.	CASSYPAGAKNIQYF	TGTGCCAGCAGTTACCCGGCGGGAGCCAAAAACATTCAGTACTTC
12	few	TRBV18	TRBJ2-2	.	CASSTTSGELFF	TGTGCCAGCTCTACGACATCCGGGGAGCTGTTTTTT
15	.	TRBV5-4	TRBJ2-2	.	CASSHQGRVDGELFF	TGTGCCAGCAGCCACCAGGGACGGGTTGACGGGGAGCTGTTTTTT
15	.	TRBV19	TRBJ2-1	.	CASGRPEDFFHEQFF	TGTGCCAGTGGCCGTCCTGAAGATTTTTTCCATGAGCAGTTCTTC
16	.	TRBV5-1	TRBJ1-4	TRBD1	CASSLAQGQGIEKLFF	TGCGCCAGCAGCTTGGCCCAGGGACAGGGGATCGAAAAACTGTTTTTT
14	.	TRBV13	TRBJ2-3	.	CASTEAGRSHTQYF	TGTGCCAGCACCGAGGCCGGCCGGAGCCATACGCAGTATTTT
16	.	TRBV5-5	TRBJ2-1	TRBD2	CASSASTSGTYNEQFF	TGTGCCAGCAGCGCCTCGACTAGCGGGACCTACAATGAGCAGTTCTTC
15	.	TRBV28	TRBJ1-4	.	CASGSPGSSSVKLFF	TGTGCCAGCGGCAGTCCCGGGTCTTCGTCGGTGAAACTGTTTTTT
21	.	TRBV9	TRBJ2-3	TRBD2	CASSGAVSGISGRRGADTQYF	TGTGCCAGCAGCGGAGCAGTCAGCGGCATTAGCGGGAGGAGAGGGGCAGATACGCAGTATTTT
12	few	TRBV29-1	TRBJ1-2	.	CSGLQGNYGYTF	TGCAGCGGTCTCCAGGGTAACTATGGCTACACCTTC
15	.	TRBV27	TRBJ2-3	TRBD2	CASTGLAVSTDTQYF	TGTGCCAGCACGGGACTAGCGGTTAGCACAGATACGCAGTATTTT
14	.	TRBV6-1	TRBJ2-3	TRBD2	CASRFTPLADTQYF	TGTGCCAGCAGATTCACTCCACTAGCGGATACGCAGTATTTT
15	few	TRBV11-2	TRBJ2-1	.	CAIRRVPSRYNEQFF	TGTGCCATCAGACGCGTACCTAGCCGTTACAATGAGCAGTTCTTC
12	.	TRBV5-1	TRBJ2-3	.	CASRSIGDTQYF	TGCGCCAGCAGGTCCATCGGGGATACGCAGTATTTT
13	.	TRBV28	TRBJ2-7	.	CALRGSSSYEQYF	TGTGCCTTGCGGGGATCAAGCTCCTACGAGCAGTACTTC
15	few	TRBV19	TRBJ1-5	TRBD1	CASRLQGAGNQPQHF	TGTGCCAGTAGGCTACAGGGGGCAGGGAATCAGCCCCAGCATTTT
18	once	TRBV2	TRBJ2-4	TRBD1	CASRPARGGEWAKNIQYF	TGTGCCAGCAGGCCAGCTCGAGGGGGCGAGTGGGCCAAAAACATTCAGTACTTC
14	many	TRBV7-8	TRBJ2-7	.	CASSQPQGSYEQYF	TGTGCCAGCAGTCAGCCTCAGGGCTCCTACGAGCAGTACTTC
12	.	TRBV28	TRBJ1-2	.	CASSLRDYGYTF	TGTGCCAGCAGTTTAAGGGACTATGGCTACACCTTC
13	.	TRBV2	TRBJ2-1	.	CASSLDSNNEQFF	TGTGCCAGCAGCTTAGACTCGAACAATGAGCAGTTCTTC
13	.	TRBV28	TRBJ2-7	.	CASSLPATYEQYF	TGTGCCAGCAGTTTACCCGCAACCTACGAGCAGTACTTC
15	.	TRBV19	TRBJ2-5	.	CASSIGRGTPETQYF	TGTGCCAGTAGTATTGGTAGGGGTACCCCAGAGACCCAGTACTTC
14	.	TRBV6-1	TRBJ2-7	TRBD1	CASIPGQGTYEQYF	TGTGCCAGCATTCCGGGACAGGGTACCTACGAGCAGTACTTC
14	once	TRBV5-1	TRBJ1-4	.	CASSPQATNEKLFF	TGCGCCAGCAGCCCACAGGCAACTAATGAAAAACTGTTTTTT
14	few	TRBV16	TRBJ2-2	.	CASSQFGASGELFF	TGTGCCAGCAGCCAATTCGGCGCGTCCGGGGAGCTGTTTTTT
15	once	TRBV11-2	TRBJ1-5	TRBD1	CASSVGQGPYQPQHF	TGTGCCAGCAGCGTGGGACAGGGACCTTATCAGCCCCAGCATTTT
11	.	TRBV6-5	TRBJ2-7	TRBD2	CAAGGPYEQYF	TGTGCCGCGGGAGGGCCTTACGAGCAGTACTTC
18	.	TRBV5-1	TRBJ2-5	TRBD2	CASRLGLAGFFAQETQYF	TGCGCCAGCAGGCTAGGACTAGCGGGATTTTTCGCCCAAGAGACCCAGTACTTC
18	few	TRBV7-3	TRBJ2-5	TRBD2	CASSLKGPGLAGKETQYF	TGTGCCAGCAGCTTAAAGGGGCCGGGACTAGCGGGGAAAGAGACCCAGTACTTC
14	many	TRBV19	TRBJ2-1	.	CASSTGTSYNEQFF	TGTGCCAGTAGCACCGGGACTTCATACAATGAGCAGTTCTTC
11	many	TRBV6-1	TRBJ2-7	.	CASSPGGRQYF	TGTGCCAGCAGTCCTGGGGGGAGACAGTACTTC
16	.	TRBV19	TRBJ2-2	.	CASSIGGTVGAGELFF	TGTGCCAGTAGTATAGGGGGGACGGTGGGAGCCGGGGAGCTGTTTTTT
11	once	TRBV5-1	TRBJ1-1	.	CASRTDTEAFF	TGCGCCAGCAGAACAGATACTGAAGCTTTCTTT
15	few	TRBV6-1	TRBJ2-7	TRBD1	CASSNRQGGSYEQYF	TGTGCCAGCAGTAACCGACAGGGGGGGTCCTACGAGCAGTACTTC
15	.	TRBV5-1	TRBJ1-3	.	CASSLGRPSGNTIYF	TGCGCCAGCAGCTTGGGCCGGCCCTCTGGAAACACCATATATTTT
16	.	TRBV14	TRBJ2-3	.	CASSQKRDAYTDTQYF	TGTGCCAGCAGCCAAAAACGGGATGCGTACACAGATACGCAGTATTTT